The rows below give T cell receptor beta chains drawn from one sample of a study of blood T cell repertoires in COVID-19. Data came from immunoSEQ multiplex PCR; TCRdb stores just in-frame clones and leaves some out. The data hold 230,000 or so clones, with 75% to 90% observed a single time. The sample was PBMCs or T cells enriched from blood (not recorded which). The receptors here all came from a woman aged 40 to 50 with acute COVID-19. CDR3s include the opening cysteine and the closing phenylalanine or tryptophan. Each record gives: J gene, clone size, V gene, D gene, CDR3 DNA, CDR3 protein. The D gene is left open where the match is weak. The size entry is marked missing in some rows and otherwise reads once, few, many or a size class.

j_gene: TRBJ2-3
abundance: .
v_gene: TRBV7-2
d_gene: .
CDR3nt: TGTGCCAGCAGCTTAGGCCGCGGGGATACGCAGTATTTT
CDR3aa: CASSLGRGDTQYF

j_gene: TRBJ1-1
abundance: .
v_gene: TRBV5-8
d_gene: .
CDR3nt: TGTGCCAGCAGCTTGCTCAGAGCTTTCTTT
CDR3aa: CASSLLRAFF

j_gene: TRBJ2-3
abundance: .
v_gene: TRBV2
d_gene: .
CDR3nt: TGTGCCGGAGAAGGGGAGGGGGACATAGATACGCAGTATTTT
CDR3aa: CAGEGEGDIDTQYF

j_gene: TRBJ2-3
abundance: .
v_gene: TRBV24-1
d_gene: TRBD2
CDR3nt: TGTGCCACCAGTGACCAGAGCGGGGGGGCGGCAACGCAGTATTTT
CDR3aa: CATSDQSGGAATQYF

j_gene: TRBJ2-1
abundance: .
v_gene: TRBV19
d_gene: .
CDR3nt: TGTGCCAGTAGTCGAGGGTCCAATGAGCAGTTCTTC
CDR3aa: CASSRGSNEQFF

j_gene: TRBJ2-1
abundance: .
v_gene: TRBV5-1
d_gene: TRBD1
CDR3nt: TGCGCCAGCAGGTTCGACAGGGGCCTATACAATGAGCAGTTCTTC
CDR3aa: CASRFDRGLYNEQFF

j_gene: TRBJ2-1
abundance: .
v_gene: TRBV7-9
d_gene: TRBD1
CDR3nt: TGTGCCAGCAGCTTAGTGACAGGGATCGAATCCTACAATGAGCAGTTCTTC
CDR3aa: CASSLVTGIESYNEQFF

j_gene: TRBJ1-1
abundance: once
v_gene: TRBV27
d_gene: .
CDR3nt: TGTGCCAGCAGTTTATCACAGGGTGCCATGAACACTGAAGCTTTCTTT
CDR3aa: CASSLSQGAMNTEAFF

j_gene: TRBJ2-2
abundance: .
v_gene: TRBV4-1
d_gene: TRBD1
CDR3nt: TGCGCCAGCAGCCTCGGAAACCTCGGGACAGGGAGCTCCGGGGAGCTGTTTTTT
CDR3aa: CASSLGNLGTGSSGELFF

j_gene: TRBJ2-3
abundance: .
v_gene: TRBV27
d_gene: TRBD2
CDR3nt: TGTGCCAGCAGTGGACTAGTAAGGACAGATACGCAGTATTTT
CDR3aa: CASSGLVRTDTQYF

j_gene: TRBJ1-5
abundance: .
v_gene: TRBV27
d_gene: .
CDR3nt: TGTGCCAGCAGTTTAGTTCCGGGTTCCTCGAATCAGCCCCAGCATTTT
CDR3aa: CASSLVPGSSNQPQHF

j_gene: TRBJ1-4
abundance: .
v_gene: TRBV7-2
d_gene: .
CDR3nt: TGTGCCAGCAGCTTGCAGGGAACCTCAACTAATGAAAAACTGTTTTTT
CDR3aa: CASSLQGTSTNEKLFF

j_gene: TRBJ1-4
abundance: .
v_gene: TRBV11-1
d_gene: .
CDR3nt: TGTGCCAGCAGCTTAGGTCTCGAGGTGGAGGATGAAAAACTGTTTTTT
CDR3aa: CASSLGLEVEDEKLFF

j_gene: TRBJ1-2
abundance: once
v_gene: TRBV5-4
d_gene: .
CDR3nt: TGTGCCAGCAGCGCCGGTCTCGGCTACACCTTC
CDR3aa: CASSAGLGYTF

j_gene: TRBJ1-5
abundance: .
v_gene: TRBV2
d_gene: .
CDR3nt: TGTGCCAGCAGTGAAGCGCAAGGGGGCAATCAGCCCCAGCATTTT
CDR3aa: CASSEAQGGNQPQHF

j_gene: TRBJ1-2
abundance: once
v_gene: TRBV19
d_gene: TRBD1
CDR3nt: TGTGCCAGTAGTACCCGGGACAGTTATGGCTACACCTTC
CDR3aa: CASSTRDSYGYTF

j_gene: TRBJ1-5
abundance: .
v_gene: TRBV6-6
d_gene: .
CDR3nt: TGTGCCGCTCAAGAGATGCGCAATCAGCCCCAGCATTTT
CDR3aa: CAAQEMRNQPQHF